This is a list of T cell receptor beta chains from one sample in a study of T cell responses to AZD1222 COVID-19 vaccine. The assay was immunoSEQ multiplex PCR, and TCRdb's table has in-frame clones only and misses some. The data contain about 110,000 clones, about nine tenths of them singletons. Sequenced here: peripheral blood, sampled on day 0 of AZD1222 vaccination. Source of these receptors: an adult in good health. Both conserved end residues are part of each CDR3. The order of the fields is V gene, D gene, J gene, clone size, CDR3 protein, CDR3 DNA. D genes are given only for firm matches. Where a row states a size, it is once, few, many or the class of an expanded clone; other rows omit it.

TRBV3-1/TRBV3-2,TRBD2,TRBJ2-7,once,CASSPPRAGALEQYF,TGTGCCAGCAGCCCCCCTCGAGCGGGGGCCCTCGAGCAGTACTTC
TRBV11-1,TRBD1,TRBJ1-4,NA,CASSLSTGSNEKLFF,TGTGCCAGCAGCTTATCGACAGGGTCTAATGAAAAACTGTTTTTT
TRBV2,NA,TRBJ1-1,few,CANQGGDTEAFF,TGTGCCAACCAGGGTGGGGACACTGAAGCTTTCTTT
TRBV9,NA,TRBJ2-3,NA,CASSHDSEDTQYF,TGTGCCAGCAGCCACGACTCTGAGGATACGCAGTATTTT
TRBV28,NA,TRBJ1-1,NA,CASSLEGGNTEAFF,TGTGCCAGCAGTTTAGAGGGGGGAAACACTGAAGCTTTCTTT
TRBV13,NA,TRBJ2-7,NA,CASSFLGGRFMDEQYF,TGTGCCAGCAGCTTCCTCGGGGGGCGCTTTATGGACGAGCAGTACTTC
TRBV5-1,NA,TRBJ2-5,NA,CASSLGGVGGETQYF,TGCGCCAGCAGCTTGGGAGGGGTTGGCGGAGAGACCCAGTACTTC
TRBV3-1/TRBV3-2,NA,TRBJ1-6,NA,CASSPGDSPLHF,TGTGCCAGCAGCCCAGGGGATTCACCCCTCCACTTT
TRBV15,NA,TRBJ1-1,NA,CATSRDLTENTEAFF,TGTGCCACCAGCAGAGATTTGACGGAGAACACTGAAGCTTTCTTT
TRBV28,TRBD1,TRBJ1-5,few,CASRDRDQPQHF,TGTGCCAGCCGAGACAGGGATCAGCCCCAGCATTTT
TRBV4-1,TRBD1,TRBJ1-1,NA,CASSPRGANTEAFF,TGCGCCAGCAGCCCCAGGGGGGCGAACACTGAAGCTTTCTTT
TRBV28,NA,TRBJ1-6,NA,CASRLPNNSPLHF,TGTGCCAGCAGGCTTCCAAATAATTCACCCCTCCACTTT
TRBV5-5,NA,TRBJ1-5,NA,CASARDNNQPQHF,TGTGCCAGCGCCCGGGACAACAATCAGCCCCAGCATTTT
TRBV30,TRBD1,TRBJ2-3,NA,CAWTSRDRGIADTQYF,TGTGCCTGGACCTCCCGGGACAGGGGGATCGCAGATACGCAGTATTTT
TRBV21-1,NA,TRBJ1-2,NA,CASSKAQGPLWSYGYTF,TGTGCCAGCAGCAAAGCGCAAGGTCCCCTTTGGAGCTATGGCTACACCTTC
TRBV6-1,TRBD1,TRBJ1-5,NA,CASSERDRSRNQPQHF,TGTGCCAGCAGTGAAAGGGACAGGTCGCGCAATCAGCCCCAGCATTTT
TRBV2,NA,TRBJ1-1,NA,CASSLTTVNTEAFF,TGTGCCAGCAGCCTAACGACCGTGAACACTGAAGCTTTCTTT
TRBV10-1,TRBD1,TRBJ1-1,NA,CASSEVGQGITEAFF,TGCGCCAGCAGTGAAGTTGGACAGGGAATCACTGAAGCTTTCTTT
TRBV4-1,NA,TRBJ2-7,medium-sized,CASSHQSAGPYEQYF,TGCGCCAGCAGCCACCAGAGTGCCGGGCCCTACGAGCAGTACTTC
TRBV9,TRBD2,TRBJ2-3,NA,CASSAPSVGGGALTDTQYF,TGTGCCAGCAGCGCACCGTCGGTGGGCGGGGGGGCGTTGACAGATACGCAGTATTTT
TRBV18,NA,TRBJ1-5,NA,CASSPGVTDAGSNQPQHF,TGTGCCAGCTCACCGGGGGTCACGGACGCGGGGAGCAATCAGCCCCAGCATTTT
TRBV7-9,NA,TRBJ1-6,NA,CASSPRQGSGNSPLHF,TGTGCCAGCAGCCCAAGACAAGGAAGCGGTAATTCACCCCTCCACTTT
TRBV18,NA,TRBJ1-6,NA,CASSSTQGGNNSPLHF,TGTGCCAGCTCATCGACACAGGGAGGAAATAATTCACCCCTCCACTTT
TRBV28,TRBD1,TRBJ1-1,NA,CASSLGTGGVNTEAFF,TGTGCCAGCAGTTTGGGGACAGGGGGGGTGAACACTGAAGCTTTCTTT
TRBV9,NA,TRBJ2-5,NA,CASSVVGSGAVTQYF,TGTGCCAGCAGCGTAGTGGGCAGTGGAGCGGTGACCCAGTACTTC
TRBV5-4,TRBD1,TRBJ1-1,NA,CASSPTGGGGEAFF,TGTGCCAGCAGCCCTACAGGGGGCGGGGGTGAAGCTTTCTTT
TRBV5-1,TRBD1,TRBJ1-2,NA,CASSMGQANYGYTF,TGCGCCAGCAGCATGGGACAGGCTAACTATGGCTACACCTTC
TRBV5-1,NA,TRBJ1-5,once,CASSLAPGSNQPQHF,TGCGCCAGCAGCTTGGCCCCGGGGAGCAATCAGCCCCAGCATTTT
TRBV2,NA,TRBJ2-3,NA,CASSVTLTDTQYF,TGTGCCAGCAGTGTGACCCTCACAGATACGCAGTATTTT
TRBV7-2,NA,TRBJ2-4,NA,CASSLSGPINIQYF,TGTGCCAGCAGCCTATCGGGACCCATAAACATTCAGTACTTC
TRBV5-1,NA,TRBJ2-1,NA,CASSLLANEQFF,TGCGCCAGCAGCTTGTTGGCGAATGAGCAGTTCTTC
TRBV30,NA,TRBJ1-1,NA,CAWSTQTIAFF,TGTGCCTGGAGCACCCAGACAATCGCTTTCTTT
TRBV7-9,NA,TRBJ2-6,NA,CASSSRRDAISGANVLTF,TGTGCCAGCAGCTCCCGACGGGACGCCATCTCTGGGGCCAACGTCCTGACTTTC
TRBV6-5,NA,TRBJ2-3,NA,CASSPQTQYF,TGTGCCAGCAGTCCCCAAACGCAGTATTTT
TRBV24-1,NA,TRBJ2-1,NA,CATSDLHTSNEQFF,TGTGCCACCAGTGATTTGCACACCTCCAATGAGCAGTTCTTC
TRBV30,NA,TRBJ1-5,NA,CAWSVRGNSNQPQHF,TGTGCCTGGAGTGTACGGGGGAATAGCAATCAGCCCCAGCATTTT
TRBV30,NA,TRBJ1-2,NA,CAWSVLGSQSGYTF,TGTGCCTGGAGTGTGTTAGGTAGTCAGAGTGGCTACACCTTC
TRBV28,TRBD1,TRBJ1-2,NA,CASSPPGQGADYGYTF,TGTGCCAGCAGTCCTCCGGGACAGGGGGCAGATTATGGCTACACCTTC
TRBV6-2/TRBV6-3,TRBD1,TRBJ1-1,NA,CASSSDRVSTEAFF,TGTGCCAGCAGTTCGGACAGGGTGAGCACTGAAGCTTTCTTT
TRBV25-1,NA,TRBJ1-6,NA,CASSVGVTLHF,TGTGCCAGCAGTGTAGGGGTTACCCTCCACTTT
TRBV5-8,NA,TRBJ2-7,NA,CASSLATHSSYEQYF,TGTGCCAGCAGCTTGGCCACGCACAGCTCCTACGAGCAGTACTTC
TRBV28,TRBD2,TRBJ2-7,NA,CASSQPGLAIEYEQYF,TGTGCCAGCAGTCAGCCGGGACTAGCGATAGAATACGAGCAGTACTTC
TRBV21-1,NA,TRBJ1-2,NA,CASSTSEGGNYGYTF,TGTGCCAGCAGCACCTCTGAGGGGGGGAACTATGGCTACACCTTC
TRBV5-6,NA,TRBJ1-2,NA,CASSPQWGLGGYTF,TGTGCCAGCAGCCCCCAGTGGGGGTTGGGTGGCTACACCTTC